The 28 T cell receptor beta chains in this list originate from one sample, sequenced in a study of blood T cell repertoires in COVID-19. Assay used: immunoSEQ multiplex PCR; TCRdb lists only in-frame clones, some missing. The sample includes 150,000 to 200,000 clones, roughly four fifths of them seen just once. Input material: peripheral blood. The receptors originated from a woman between 65 and 79 years old with COVID-19, enrolled during active disease.

This chain connects TRBV27 to TRBJ2-1, with 13 bases matching TRBD2. V shed 8 bases, J shed 3 bases, and the junction held 4 bases outside the gene matches. From germline, CDR1 is MNHEY and CDR2 SMNVEV (reference sequence). CDR3 size: 15 residues. CDR3 in amino acids: CASWGTSGDYNEQFF. In DNA form, the CDR3 reads TGTGCCAGCTGGGGGACTAGCGGGGACTACAATGAGCAGTTCTTC.

CDR3 amino acids: CATSGLAEGSEYNEQFF. DNA for the CDR3: TGTGCCACCAGTGGGCTAGCGGAGGGGAGTGAGTACAATGAGCAGTTCTTC. V and J are TRBV24-1 and TRBJ2-1; 7 bases agree with TRBD2. Germline V lookup: CDR1 KGHDR, CDR2 SFDVKD. V gave up 5 bases and J gave up 4 bases; unmatched junction bases: 13. The CDR3 runs 17 residues.

This clone appeared once. The V gene is TRBV28, the J gene TRBJ2-3; maybe TRBD2 (5 bases). Germline CDR1 MDHEN, CDR2 SYDVKM. The length of the CDR3 is 16 residues. V was cut by 6 bases and J by 1 base, with 17 bases left in between. In DNA form, the CDR3 reads TGTGCCAGCAGGGGTCCAATGAGGGTGGGCACAGATACGCAGTATTTT. Its translation: CASRGPMRVGTDTQYF.

V is TRBV6-2 or TRBV6-3 and J is TRBJ2-3; 13 bases fit TRBD2. Germline V CDR1 and CDR2: MNHEY, SVGEGT. V lost 4 bases to trimming and J lost 2 bases; unmatched junction nucleotides: 9. The length of the CDR3 is 18 residues. This CDR3 reads CASSFGTSGNLPTDTQYF. The CDR3, as DNA: TGTGCCAGCAGTTTCGGGACTAGCGGGAACTTACCCACAGATACGCAGTATTTT.

The chain is built from TRBV18 and TRBJ2-1, with D possibly TRBD1 on 5 matching bases. This CDR3 spans 16 amino acids. Germline V gene data show CDR1 as KGHSH and CDR2 as LQKENI. The V gene lost 5 bases and the J gene lost 0 bases, with 14 bases spanning the gap. This CDR3 is CASSGSTVSSYNEQFF. The CDR3 region has the DNA TGTGCCAGCTCAGGATCGACAGTGAGCTCCTACAATGAGCAGTTCTTC.

The chain joins TRBV25-1 to TRBJ1-2; D possibly corresponds to TRBD1 (6 bases). The germline V gene has CDR1 MGHDK and CDR2 SYGVNS. Between the trimmed V and J ends, which lost 4 bases and 5 bases, there was a span of 8 bases. This CDR3 is built from 12 residues. In DNA form, the CDR3 reads TGTGCCAGCAGTGCACAGGGTTATGGCTACACCTTC. Its protein product is CASSAQGYGYTF.

This clone has only one observation. The chain employs TRBV4-3 and TRBJ2-2; a possible D gene is TRBD1 (5 bases). Germline V CDR1 and CDR2: LGHNA, YSLEER. The CDR3 loop spans 16 amino acids. Trimming stripped 0 bases from V and 3 bases from J, with 11 bases between. In nucleotides, the CDR3 is TGCGCCAGCAGCCAAGATCGGCTAGGGGACACCGGGGAGCTGTTTTTT. This encodes CASSQDRLGDTGELFF.

V gene TRBV19 combines with J gene TRBJ1-2; no definite D call. Deletions cut 3 bases from V and 4 bases from J, with 9 bases between. The CDR3 loop spans 13 amino acids. Germline assignment: CDR1 LNHDA and CDR2 SQIVND (reference sequence). In DNA form, the CDR3 reads TGTGCCAGTAGTATGGGCAGTCTCTATGGCTACACCTTC. The encoded protein is CASSMGSLYGYTF.

The chain couples TRBV18 to TRBJ2-7; D is perhaps TRBD2 (6 bases). The CDR3 spans 16 residues. CDR1 is KGHSH and CDR2 is LQKENI in the germline V gene. Trimming removed 0 bases from V and 6 bases from J, with 18 bases in between. Written as DNA, the CDR3 is TGTGCCAGCTCACCACCGTACGGAGGGACTTCTGGCGAGCAGTACTTC. Translating it yields CASSPPYGGTSGEQYF.

This chain connects TRBV9 to TRBJ1-5; TRBD1 agrees at 8 bases. Per the germline V gene, CDR1 is SGDLS and CDR2 is YYNGEE. After removal of 2 bases from V and 11 bases from J, the junction contained 12 bases not matched to a gene. This CDR3 is 15 amino acids long. CDR3 residues: CASSVGQGLNTAQHF. CDR3 nucleotides: TGTGCCAGCAGCGTTGGACAGGGCCTGAATACGGCCCAGCATTTT.

The rearrangement uses TRBV6-5 and TRBJ1-2, with 8 nucleotides matching TRBD1. The V gene's germline CDR1 is MNHEY and CDR2 SVGAGI. The CDR3 covers 14 residues. The junction had 6 bases not matched to a gene; V was cut back by 5 bases and J by 4 bases. The DNA for the CDR3 is TGTGCCAGCAGTCCGGATGGACAGGGCTATGGCTACACCTTC. This translates into CASSPDGQGYGYTF.

The rearrangement joins TRBV7-2 to TRBJ2-3; tentative D call: TRBD2 (5 bases). V dropped 4 bases and J dropped 0 bases, with 11 bases sitting between them. The CDR3 totals 15 residues. The V gene's germline CDR1 is SGHTA and CDR2 FQGNSA. The CDR3 DNA reads TGTGCCAGCAGCTCAGAGGGAACTAGCACAGATACGCAGTATTTT. Amino acids: CASSSEGTSTDTQYF.

The CDR3 bases are TGTGCCAGCAGCGCCCAAACAGGGGGCAAAGGAGAGACCCAGTACTTC. This translates into CASSAQTGGKGETQYF. The rearrangement joins TRBV11-2 to TRBJ2-5; TRBD1 aligns across 9 bases. V gave up 5 bases and J gave up 4 bases; unmatched junction bases: 11. This CDR3 has 16 residues. Germline assignment: CDR1 SGHAT and CDR2 FQNNGV.

DNA of the CDR3: TGTGCCAGCAGCATGGGCCAAAGCTCCTACGAGCAGTACTTC. This encodes CASSMGQSSYEQYF. The chain links TRBV7-9 to TRBJ2-7; no reliable D call. Germline loops: CDR1 SEHNR, CDR2 FQNEAQ (reference sequence). V gave up 5 bases and J gave up 0 bases, with 11 bases separating them. The CDR3 loop spans 14 amino acids.

This sequence joins TRBV5-5 and TRBJ2-1, with 9 nucleotides matching TRBD2. The V gene end was trimmed by 6 bases and the J gene end by 2 bases; junction bases not matched to a gene: 12. From germline, CDR1 is SGHKS and CDR2 YYEKEE (reference sequence). This CDR3 has 17 residues. The CDR3 sequence is CASMGGRALVPYNEQFF. Written as DNA, the CDR3 is TGTGCCAGCATGGGCGGGAGGGCCTTGGTCCCCTACAATGAGCAGTTCTTC. The full variable domain, its missing parts supplied by reference TRBV5-5 and TRBJ2-1, is DAGVTQSPTHLIKTRGQQVTLRCSPISGHKSVSWYQQVLGQGPQFIFQYYEKEERGRGNFPDRFSARQFPNYSSELNVNALLLGDSALYLCASMGGRALVPYNEQFFGPGTRLTVL.

This chain links TRBV19 with TRBJ2-7; 7 bases map to TRBD1. The V segment lost 4 bases and the J segment 1 base; nucleotides outside the gene matches: 7. The CDR3 spans 15 residues. The germline V gene encodes CDR1 LNHDA and CDR2 SQIVND (reference sequence). CDR3 region: CASSTGQLISYEQYF. The CDR3 DNA reads as TGTGCCAGTAGTACGGGACAGCTTATTTCCTACGAGCAGTACTTC.

V usage is TRBV3-1 (or the pseudogene TRBV3-2) and J usage is TRBJ2-1; D uncertain. Per germline, CDR1 LGHDT and CDR2 YNNKEL (reference sequence). The CDR3 has 17 residues. V was cut by 0 bases and J by 2 bases, with 14 bases left in between. The CDR3 region has the DNA TGTGCCAGCAGCCAAGATCGAGGTGGGTGCACCTACAATGAGCAGTTCTTC. Translation gives CASSQDRGGCTYNEQFF.

The genes are TRBV18 and TRBJ1-1; D might be TRBD1 (5 bases). The CDR3 runs to 13 residues. V was trimmed by 6 bases and J by 3 bases, leaving 11 bases between them. CDR1 is KGHSH and CDR2 is LQKENI in the germline V gene. The DNA for the CDR3 is TGTGCCAGCTCTACAGGCTTAGACACTGAAGCTTTCTTT. Protein product: CASSTGLDTEAFF. Together with reference TRBV18 and TRBJ1-1, the CDR3 gives the full variable domain: NAGVMQNPRHLVRRRGQEARLRCSPMKGHSHVYWYRQLPEEGLKFMVYLQKENIIDESGMPKERFSAEFPKEGPSILRIQQVVRGDSAAYFCASSTGLDTEAFFGQGTRLTVV.

Only a few counts were recorded for this clone. The rearrangement joins TRBV5-1 to TRBJ2-3; D is unclear. Deletions cut 6 bases from V and 3 bases from J, with 14 bases between. The CDR3 consists of 14 residues. Per germline, CDR1 SGHRS and CDR2 YFSETQ. In DNA form, the CDR3 reads TGCGCCAGCACCTCGGGTCGGGTGACAGATACGCAGTATTTT. Protein sequence: CASTSGRVTDTQYF.

This chain joins TRBV7-8 and TRBJ1-2; D is unresolved. V lost 4 bases and J 8 bases, leaving 20 bases between the germline ends. Germline-derived CDR1 and CDR2 are SGHVS and FQNEAQ. The CDR3 has 15 amino acids. The CDR3 is CASSSRSGTAGGYTF. The CDR3 DNA is TGTGCCAGCAGCTCTAGGTCGGGTACCGCCGGAGGCTACACCTTC.

The chain's CDR3 is CASIWTGLNTEAFF. The CDR3 DNA sequence: TGTGCCAGTATCTGGACAGGCTTGAACACTGAAGCTTTCTTT. The rearrangement uses TRBV19 and TRBJ1-1; 7 bases agree with TRBD1. Per germline, CDR1 LNHDA and CDR2 SQIVND (reference sequence). The CDR3 loop spans 14 amino acids. The V and J ends lost 7 bases and 0 bases, in that order; junction bases with no gene match: 5.

V is TRBV6-5 and J is TRBJ2-2, with 9 positions matching TRBD2. This CDR3 contains 15 residues. V gave up 7 bases and J gave up 1 base; unmatched junction bases: 4. Germline loops: CDR1 MNHEY, CDR2 SVGAGI. The CDR3 bases are TGTGCCAGCATAGCGGGAGAGATGAACACCGGGGAGCTGTTTTTT. This translates into CASIAGEMNTGELFF.

This chain connects TRBV19 to TRBJ2-3, with a possible D match to TRBD2 (5 bases). Germline V gene data show CDR1 as LNHDA and CDR2 as SQIVND (reference sequence). The CDR3 extends over 13 amino acids. Trimming cost V 7 bases and J 1 base, with 9 bases left between them. CDR3 DNA sequence: TGTGCCAGTACTCCCGGGGGCACAGATACGCAGTATTTT. Residues: CASTPGGTDTQYF.

This chain joins TRBV5-1 and TRBJ2-7; 13 bases map to TRBD2. After removal of 3 bases from V and 4 bases from J, the junction contained 4 bases not matched to a gene. The CDR3 runs to 15 residues. Germline V CDR1 and CDR2: SGHRS, YFSETQ. CDR3 protein: CASSSLAGGPYEQYF. The CDR3 DNA reads as TGCGCCAGCAGCTCACTAGCGGGAGGGCCATACGAGCAGTACTTC.

This clone was observed a single time. The rearrangement uses TRBV6-5 and TRBJ2-5; 9 bases agree with TRBD2. Germline CDR1 reads MNHEY; CDR2 reads SVGAGI. V trimming: 2 bases; J trimming: 4 bases; junction bases outside the gene matches: 2. CDR3 length: 14 residues. CDR3 sequence (DNA): TGTGCCAGCAGTTACAAGACTAGCGGAGAGACCCAGTACTTC. Translating it yields CASSYKTSGETQYF.

This sequence joins TRBV5-1 and TRBJ2-1, with 7 bases aligning to TRBD2. This CDR3 has 16 residues. Trimming cost V 2 bases and J 5 bases; bases outside gene matches: 10. Germline V gives CDR1 SGHRS, CDR2 YFSETQ. The CDR3 reads CASSLTIAGGDNEQFF. CDR3 nucleotide sequence: TGCGCCAGCAGCTTAACAATAGCTGGGGGGGACAATGAGCAGTTCTTC.

The V call is TRBV6-2 or TRBV6-3, the J call TRBJ2-5, with 10 bases matching TRBD2. The CDR3 totals 16 residues. Germline-derived CDR1 and CDR2 are MNHEY and SVGEGT. V shed 2 bases and J 4 bases; nucleotides not matched to a gene: 7. As DNA, the CDR3 is TGTGCCAGCAGTTACGCTTCGGCTAGCGGGAGAGAGACCCAGTACTTC. It codes for CASSYASASGRETQYF.

V and J are TRBV5-4 and TRBJ2-7, with D possibly matching TRBD1 (6 bases). The CDR3 runs 14 residues. The V end was cut by 2 bases, the J end by 2 bases, with 11 bases between. Germline CDR1 is SGHNT and CDR2 is YYREEE (reference sequence). The CDR3 spells CASSFQTGPYEQYF. CDR3 bases: TGTGCCAGCAGCTTTCAGACAGGCCCCTACGAGCAGTACTTC.